This T cell receptor beta chain was recorded in a study of blood T cell repertoires in COVID-19. Study overall: Samples taken during acute and convalescent COVID-19 were collected in the United States, Italy and Spain. Sample material is recorded as cDNA or gDNA derived from T cells, B-cell-depleted T cells, or PBMCs.

The table came from immunoSEQ multiplex PCR; TCRdb's copy has only in-frame clones and leaves some out. The sample consists of some 350,000 clones, about 90% of them appearing once. Germline CDR1 is SNHLY and CDR2 is FYNNEI. V shed 1 base and J 7 bases; nucleotides not matched to a gene: 12. There are 16 residues in the CDR3. The source material was peripheral blood. The source is a woman aged 70-85 years with COVID-19, enrolled during active disease. The J gene is TRBJ1-2, the V gene TRBV2; 7 bases are a match to TRBD1. The CDR3, as DNA: TGTGCCAGCAGTGAAGGGAGGAACAGGGGAGGAATTGGCTACACCTTC. It specifies CASSEGRNRGGIGYTF.